Each of the 25 T cell receptor beta chains below was sequenced from the same sample in a study of spatial heterogeneity in lung cancer. Regarding time point: sample taken at primary tumor resection. No cells were sorted before sequencing. The whole RNA sequenced was extracted from tumor, nontumor lung or frozen PBMC. TCRdb independently ran MiXCR on the 5' RACE reads; one entry per CDR3 protein. The repertoire holds fewer than 25,000 distinct CDR3 sequences, approximately 3.3% seen once, with around 30% in the top ten. The material was PBMCs, obtained at surgery. The receptors here all came from a female donor with early-stage non-small cell lung cancer.

This clonotype was counted ten times or more. V and J are TRBV18 and TRBJ1-1, with 10 nucleotides matching TRBD1. Looked up from germline, CDR1 is KGHSH and CDR2 is LQKENI. J was trimmed by 7 bases and V by 3 bases; bases with no gene match: 5. This CDR3 region has 14 residues. In nucleotides, the CDR3 is TGTGCCAGCTCACCCCGACAGGGGGCGGGTGAAGCTTTCTTT. It yields the protein CASSPRQGAGEAFF.

This clonotype appeared many times. The J gene is TRBJ1-6, the V gene TRBV9; TRBD1 aligns across 9 bases. This CDR3 contains 14 residues. V was pared by 4 bases and J by 8 bases, with 4 bases of the junction left unmatched. CDR1 is SGDLS, CDR2 YYNGEE, per germline. CDR3 sequence: CASSLRDRDSPLHF. CDR3 coding DNA: TGTGCCAGCAGCCTAAGGGACAGGGATTCACCCCTCCACTTT.

This clonotype was seen ten or more times. The rearrangement links TRBV12-3 or TRBV12-4 to TRBJ2-1, with D maybe TRBD1 (5 bases). Between the trimmed V and J ends, which lost 10 bases and 4 bases, there was a span of 14 bases. The CDR3 length is 13 residues. In DNA, the CDR3 is TGTGCCATCAGACCGAAGGGGTACAATGAGCAGTTCTTC. It specifies CAIRPKGYNEQFF.

This clonotype was counted at least ten times. This chain joins TRBV7-2 and TRBJ2-3, with D perhaps given as TRBD1 or TRBD2 (5 bases each). Germline V gene lookup returns CDR1 SGHTA and CDR2 FQGNSA. Trimming pared 1 base from V and 0 bases from J, leaving 17 bases between. CDR3 length: 18 residues. In DNA, the CDR3 is TGTGCCAGCAGCTTAGTGTGGGGCAGGGACGAAAGCACAGATACGCAGTATTTT. It codes for CASSLVWGRDESTDTQYF. Based on the CDR3 plus reference TRBV7-2 and TRBJ2-3, the full variable domain is GAGVSQSPSNKVTEKGKDVELRCDPISGHTALYWYRQSLGQGLEFLIYFQGNSAPDKSGLPSDRFSAERTGGSVSTLTIQRTQQEDSAVYLCASSLVWGRDESTDTQYFGPGTRLTVL.

This clonotype was counted many times. The chain employs TRBV4-1 and TRBJ2-3, with 8 bases identical to TRBD2. V gave up 0 bases and J gave up 7 bases; unmatched junction bases: 12. Germline CDR1 is MGHRA and CDR2 is YSYEKL. This CDR3 region has 17 residues. Here the CDR3 reads CASSQDRSGRGTHTQYF. The CDR3 DNA reads TGCGCCAGCAGCCAAGATCGGAGCGGGAGAGGTACCCATACGCAGTATTTT.

This clonotype was counted many times. The J gene is TRBJ2-7, the V gene TRBV6-1; 11 positions match TRBD1. Germline V gene data show CDR1 as MNHNS and CDR2 as SASEGT. V shed 5 bases and J 6 bases; nucleotides not matched to a gene: 9. This CDR3 is 15 amino acids long. CDR3 coding DNA: TGTGCCAGCAGTACGTATCGGACAGGGGGCGCCGAGCAGTACTTC. Translating it yields CASSTYRTGGAEQYF.

This clonotype occurred many times. The rearrangement links TRBV3-1 to TRBJ2-5; D is undetermined. This CDR3 spans 11 amino acids. Trimming pared 4 bases from V and 2 bases from J, leaving 2 bases between. Germline CDR1 LGHDT, CDR2 YNNKEL (reference sequence). CDR3 in amino acids: CASSRQETQYF. As DNA, the CDR3 is TGTGCCAGCAGCCGGCAAGAGACCCAGTACTTC.

This clonotype was seen repeatedly, ten times or more. V usage is TRBV19 and J usage is TRBJ2-1; tentative D call: TRBD2 (5 bases). The CDR3 contains 14 residues. V was shortened by 5 bases and J by 7 bases, with 15 bases between the two germline ends. In germline, CDR1 is LNHDA, CDR2 SQIVND (reference sequence). The CDR3 DNA is TGTGCCAGTAGTCTCCGGGTCAGAGGGAATGAGCAGTTCTTC. Amino acid sequence: CASSLRVRGNEQFF.

This clonotype was found many times. This chain links TRBV6-2 or TRBV6-3 with TRBJ2-1; D remains ambiguous. The CDR3 consists of 12 residues. Germline values: CDR1 MNHEY, CDR2 SVGEGT. Trimming took 3 bases from V and 8 from J, leaving 8 bases between them. The CDR3 is CASSYSGDEQFF. CDR3 nucleotides: TGTGCCAGCAGTTATTCCGGAGATGAGCAGTTCTTC.

This clonotype was counted between two and nine times. The chain joins TRBV29-1 to TRBJ2-3; weak D call: TRBD1 (6 bases). This CDR3 spans 16 amino acids. V lost 2 bases, J lost 3 bases, and 18 bases lay in between. Germline CDR1 and CDR2: SQVTM and ANQGSEA. CDR3 DNA sequence: TGCAGCGTTGAATATCAACAGGGCTTGAGTACAGATACGCAGTATTTT. This codes for CSVEYQQGLSTDTQYF.

This chain joins TRBV12-3 or TRBV12-4 and TRBJ2-7; 7 nucleotides line up with TRBD1. Unmatched junction bases numbered 2, after V lost 8 bases and J lost 4 bases. CDR3 length: 11 residues. CDR3 sequence: CASGDSYEQYF. As DNA, the CDR3 is TGTGCCAGCGGGGACAGTTACGAGCAGTACTTC.

This clonotype was counted ten times or more. V and J are TRBV6-6 and TRBJ2-7; a possible D gene is TRBD1 (5 bases). Germline assignment: CDR1 MNHNY and CDR2 SVGAGI (reference sequence). V lost 7 bases to trimming and J lost 0 bases, with 13 bases between them. The CDR3 totals 14 residues. The CDR3 DNA sequence: TGTGCCAGCAATATACAGGAAAGCTCCTACGAGCAGTACTTC. It specifies CASNIQESSYEQYF.

The chain is built from TRBV12-3 or TRBV12-4 and TRBJ2-3; D not certain. CDR3 length: 12 amino acids. The V end lost 10 bases, the J end lost 2 bases, and 10 bases lay between the germline ends. The CDR3 DNA reads as TGTGCCACCTCCGAGCTCACAGATACGCAGTATTTT. It is translated as CATSELTDTQYF.

The chain is built from TRBV24-1 and TRBJ2-1; 10 nucleotides align to TRBD1. Germline assignment: CDR1 KGHDR and CDR2 SFDVKD. Trimming cost V 2 bases and J 4 bases; bases outside gene matches: 7. There are 17 residues in the CDR3. The DNA for the CDR3 is TGTGCCACCAGTGATTCAAGGGGGGACAGGGGATACAATGAGCAGTTCTTC. Amino acids: CATSDSRGDRGYNEQFF.

This clonotype was seen repeatedly, ten times or more. This rearrangement joins TRBV7-9 to TRBJ2-7; TRBD2 aligns across 7 bases. The trim removed 4 bases at V and 4 bases at J, leaving 16 bases unmatched. Germline values: CDR1 SEHNR, CDR2 FQNEAQ (reference sequence). This CDR3 has 17 amino acids. The CDR3 reads CASSYTGTTVLGYEQYF. CDR3 nucleotide sequence: TGTGCCAGCAGCTACACCGGGACTACCGTTTTGGGGTACGAGCAGTACTTC.

This chain uses TRBV10-3 with TRBJ1-4; D is ambiguous. The germline V gene has CDR1 ENHRY and CDR2 SYGVKD. Trimming took 0 bases from V and 7 from J, leaving 3 bases between them. This CDR3 region has 12 residues. The CDR3 nucleotides are TGTGCCATCAGTGAGTCTGTTGAAAAACTGTTTTTT. It encodes CAISESVEKLFF.

This clonotype was seen repeatedly, ten times or more. V usage is TRBV12-3 or TRBV12-4 and J usage is TRBJ2-1, with a weak D call TRBD1 (5 bases). Between the trimmed V and J ends, which lost 10 bases and 8 bases, there was a span of 12 bases. The CDR3 covers 11 residues. CDR3: CATRWGDEQFF. The CDR3 DNA follows: TGTGCCACCCGCTGGGGCGATGAGCAGTTCTTC.

In this sample, this clonotype turned up many times. V gene TRBV7-3 combines with J gene TRBJ2-1, with 11 bases that match TRBD2. V shed 5 bases, J shed 3 bases, and the junction held 3 bases outside the gene matches. CDR1 is SGHTA and CDR2 is FQGTGA in the germline V gene. This CDR3 spans 15 amino acids. CDR3: CASSILAGVYNEQFF. Here the CDR3 DNA reads TGTGCCAGCAGCATACTAGCGGGGGTCTACAATGAGCAGTTCTTC.

This clonotype came up many times. Relative to the germline gene, one junction end is altered; a read error may explain this. J is TRBJ1-1 and V is TRBV6-4; TRBD1 is a possible D gene (6 bases). The CDR3 consists of 14 residues. Germline V gene lookup returns CDR1 MRHNA and CDR2 SNTAGT. This CDR3 is CASSSPGVKTEAFF. As DNA, the CDR3 is TGTGCCAGCAGCTCGCCAGGGGTGAAAACTGAAGCTTTCTTT.

This clonotype came up many times. This chain links TRBV5-1 with TRBJ2-7, with 8 bases lining up with TRBD1. Germline assignment: CDR1 SGHRS and CDR2 YFSETQ. Trimming cost V 2 bases and J 4 bases; bases outside gene matches: 2. The CDR3 contains 13 residues. CDR3 loop: CASSLTGGYEQYF. CDR3 bases: TGCGCCAGCAGCTTAACAGGGGGATACGAGCAGTACTTC.

In its sample, this clonotype was seen a few times. The gene calls are TRBV11-3 and TRBJ2-1; D tentatively fits TRBD1 or TRBD2 (6 bases each). V was cut by 3 bases and J by 9 bases, with 18 bases left in between. This CDR3 is 15 amino acids long. CDR1 and CDR2 (germline): SGHNT, YENEEA. CDR3 in amino acids: CASSFSRGRGAEQFF. The DNA for the CDR3 is TGTGCCAGCAGCTTCAGTCGGGGAAGGGGGGCTGAGCAGTTCTTC.

This clonotype is categorized as medium-sized. V usage is TRBV11-2 and J usage is TRBJ2-7; a possible D gene is TRBD2 (6 bases). The V gene lost 6 bases and the J gene lost 6 bases, with 12 bases spanning the gap. Germline loops: CDR1 SGHAT, CDR2 FQNNGV. The CDR3 spans 12 residues. This CDR3 reads CASSASGREQYF. In DNA, the CDR3 is TGTGCCAGCAGTGCGAGCGGGCGCGAGCAGTACTTC.

This clonotype turned up a few times. The gene calls are TRBV7-8 and TRBJ2-5; 11 nucleotides agree with TRBD2. V shed 5 bases and J 4 bases; nucleotides not matched to a gene: 6. Looked up from germline, CDR1 is SGHVS and CDR2 is FQNEAQ. The CDR3 runs to 15 residues. The CDR3 bases are TGTGCCAGCAGCACGCCTAGCGGGAGGAGAGAGACCCAGTACTTC. Translated: CASSTPSGRRETQYF.

This clonotype occurred many times. The chain links TRBV3-1 to TRBJ1-1, with D possibly TRBD1 on 5 matching bases. This CDR3 comprises 16 residues. Germline V gene sequence: CDR1 LGHDT, CDR2 YNNKEL (reference sequence). V lost 1 base to trimming and J lost 4 bases, with 16 bases between them. The CDR3 region has the DNA TGTGCCAGCAGCCAAGCCGTGGGGGGGAGGGCCACTGAAGCTTTCTTT. Amino acids: CASSQAVGGRATEAFF.

This clonotype was observed many times. The chain employs TRBV20-1 and TRBJ2-3; TRBD1 or TRBD2 may be the D gene (5 bases each). This CDR3 is 12 amino acids long. CDR1 DFQATT and CDR2 SNEGSKA come from the germline V gene (reference sequence). V was shortened by 3 bases and J by 3 bases, with 7 bases between the two germline ends. The CDR3 region is CSARWGTDTQYF. The CDR3 region has the DNA TGCAGTGCTAGGTGGGGGACAGATACGCAGTATTTT.